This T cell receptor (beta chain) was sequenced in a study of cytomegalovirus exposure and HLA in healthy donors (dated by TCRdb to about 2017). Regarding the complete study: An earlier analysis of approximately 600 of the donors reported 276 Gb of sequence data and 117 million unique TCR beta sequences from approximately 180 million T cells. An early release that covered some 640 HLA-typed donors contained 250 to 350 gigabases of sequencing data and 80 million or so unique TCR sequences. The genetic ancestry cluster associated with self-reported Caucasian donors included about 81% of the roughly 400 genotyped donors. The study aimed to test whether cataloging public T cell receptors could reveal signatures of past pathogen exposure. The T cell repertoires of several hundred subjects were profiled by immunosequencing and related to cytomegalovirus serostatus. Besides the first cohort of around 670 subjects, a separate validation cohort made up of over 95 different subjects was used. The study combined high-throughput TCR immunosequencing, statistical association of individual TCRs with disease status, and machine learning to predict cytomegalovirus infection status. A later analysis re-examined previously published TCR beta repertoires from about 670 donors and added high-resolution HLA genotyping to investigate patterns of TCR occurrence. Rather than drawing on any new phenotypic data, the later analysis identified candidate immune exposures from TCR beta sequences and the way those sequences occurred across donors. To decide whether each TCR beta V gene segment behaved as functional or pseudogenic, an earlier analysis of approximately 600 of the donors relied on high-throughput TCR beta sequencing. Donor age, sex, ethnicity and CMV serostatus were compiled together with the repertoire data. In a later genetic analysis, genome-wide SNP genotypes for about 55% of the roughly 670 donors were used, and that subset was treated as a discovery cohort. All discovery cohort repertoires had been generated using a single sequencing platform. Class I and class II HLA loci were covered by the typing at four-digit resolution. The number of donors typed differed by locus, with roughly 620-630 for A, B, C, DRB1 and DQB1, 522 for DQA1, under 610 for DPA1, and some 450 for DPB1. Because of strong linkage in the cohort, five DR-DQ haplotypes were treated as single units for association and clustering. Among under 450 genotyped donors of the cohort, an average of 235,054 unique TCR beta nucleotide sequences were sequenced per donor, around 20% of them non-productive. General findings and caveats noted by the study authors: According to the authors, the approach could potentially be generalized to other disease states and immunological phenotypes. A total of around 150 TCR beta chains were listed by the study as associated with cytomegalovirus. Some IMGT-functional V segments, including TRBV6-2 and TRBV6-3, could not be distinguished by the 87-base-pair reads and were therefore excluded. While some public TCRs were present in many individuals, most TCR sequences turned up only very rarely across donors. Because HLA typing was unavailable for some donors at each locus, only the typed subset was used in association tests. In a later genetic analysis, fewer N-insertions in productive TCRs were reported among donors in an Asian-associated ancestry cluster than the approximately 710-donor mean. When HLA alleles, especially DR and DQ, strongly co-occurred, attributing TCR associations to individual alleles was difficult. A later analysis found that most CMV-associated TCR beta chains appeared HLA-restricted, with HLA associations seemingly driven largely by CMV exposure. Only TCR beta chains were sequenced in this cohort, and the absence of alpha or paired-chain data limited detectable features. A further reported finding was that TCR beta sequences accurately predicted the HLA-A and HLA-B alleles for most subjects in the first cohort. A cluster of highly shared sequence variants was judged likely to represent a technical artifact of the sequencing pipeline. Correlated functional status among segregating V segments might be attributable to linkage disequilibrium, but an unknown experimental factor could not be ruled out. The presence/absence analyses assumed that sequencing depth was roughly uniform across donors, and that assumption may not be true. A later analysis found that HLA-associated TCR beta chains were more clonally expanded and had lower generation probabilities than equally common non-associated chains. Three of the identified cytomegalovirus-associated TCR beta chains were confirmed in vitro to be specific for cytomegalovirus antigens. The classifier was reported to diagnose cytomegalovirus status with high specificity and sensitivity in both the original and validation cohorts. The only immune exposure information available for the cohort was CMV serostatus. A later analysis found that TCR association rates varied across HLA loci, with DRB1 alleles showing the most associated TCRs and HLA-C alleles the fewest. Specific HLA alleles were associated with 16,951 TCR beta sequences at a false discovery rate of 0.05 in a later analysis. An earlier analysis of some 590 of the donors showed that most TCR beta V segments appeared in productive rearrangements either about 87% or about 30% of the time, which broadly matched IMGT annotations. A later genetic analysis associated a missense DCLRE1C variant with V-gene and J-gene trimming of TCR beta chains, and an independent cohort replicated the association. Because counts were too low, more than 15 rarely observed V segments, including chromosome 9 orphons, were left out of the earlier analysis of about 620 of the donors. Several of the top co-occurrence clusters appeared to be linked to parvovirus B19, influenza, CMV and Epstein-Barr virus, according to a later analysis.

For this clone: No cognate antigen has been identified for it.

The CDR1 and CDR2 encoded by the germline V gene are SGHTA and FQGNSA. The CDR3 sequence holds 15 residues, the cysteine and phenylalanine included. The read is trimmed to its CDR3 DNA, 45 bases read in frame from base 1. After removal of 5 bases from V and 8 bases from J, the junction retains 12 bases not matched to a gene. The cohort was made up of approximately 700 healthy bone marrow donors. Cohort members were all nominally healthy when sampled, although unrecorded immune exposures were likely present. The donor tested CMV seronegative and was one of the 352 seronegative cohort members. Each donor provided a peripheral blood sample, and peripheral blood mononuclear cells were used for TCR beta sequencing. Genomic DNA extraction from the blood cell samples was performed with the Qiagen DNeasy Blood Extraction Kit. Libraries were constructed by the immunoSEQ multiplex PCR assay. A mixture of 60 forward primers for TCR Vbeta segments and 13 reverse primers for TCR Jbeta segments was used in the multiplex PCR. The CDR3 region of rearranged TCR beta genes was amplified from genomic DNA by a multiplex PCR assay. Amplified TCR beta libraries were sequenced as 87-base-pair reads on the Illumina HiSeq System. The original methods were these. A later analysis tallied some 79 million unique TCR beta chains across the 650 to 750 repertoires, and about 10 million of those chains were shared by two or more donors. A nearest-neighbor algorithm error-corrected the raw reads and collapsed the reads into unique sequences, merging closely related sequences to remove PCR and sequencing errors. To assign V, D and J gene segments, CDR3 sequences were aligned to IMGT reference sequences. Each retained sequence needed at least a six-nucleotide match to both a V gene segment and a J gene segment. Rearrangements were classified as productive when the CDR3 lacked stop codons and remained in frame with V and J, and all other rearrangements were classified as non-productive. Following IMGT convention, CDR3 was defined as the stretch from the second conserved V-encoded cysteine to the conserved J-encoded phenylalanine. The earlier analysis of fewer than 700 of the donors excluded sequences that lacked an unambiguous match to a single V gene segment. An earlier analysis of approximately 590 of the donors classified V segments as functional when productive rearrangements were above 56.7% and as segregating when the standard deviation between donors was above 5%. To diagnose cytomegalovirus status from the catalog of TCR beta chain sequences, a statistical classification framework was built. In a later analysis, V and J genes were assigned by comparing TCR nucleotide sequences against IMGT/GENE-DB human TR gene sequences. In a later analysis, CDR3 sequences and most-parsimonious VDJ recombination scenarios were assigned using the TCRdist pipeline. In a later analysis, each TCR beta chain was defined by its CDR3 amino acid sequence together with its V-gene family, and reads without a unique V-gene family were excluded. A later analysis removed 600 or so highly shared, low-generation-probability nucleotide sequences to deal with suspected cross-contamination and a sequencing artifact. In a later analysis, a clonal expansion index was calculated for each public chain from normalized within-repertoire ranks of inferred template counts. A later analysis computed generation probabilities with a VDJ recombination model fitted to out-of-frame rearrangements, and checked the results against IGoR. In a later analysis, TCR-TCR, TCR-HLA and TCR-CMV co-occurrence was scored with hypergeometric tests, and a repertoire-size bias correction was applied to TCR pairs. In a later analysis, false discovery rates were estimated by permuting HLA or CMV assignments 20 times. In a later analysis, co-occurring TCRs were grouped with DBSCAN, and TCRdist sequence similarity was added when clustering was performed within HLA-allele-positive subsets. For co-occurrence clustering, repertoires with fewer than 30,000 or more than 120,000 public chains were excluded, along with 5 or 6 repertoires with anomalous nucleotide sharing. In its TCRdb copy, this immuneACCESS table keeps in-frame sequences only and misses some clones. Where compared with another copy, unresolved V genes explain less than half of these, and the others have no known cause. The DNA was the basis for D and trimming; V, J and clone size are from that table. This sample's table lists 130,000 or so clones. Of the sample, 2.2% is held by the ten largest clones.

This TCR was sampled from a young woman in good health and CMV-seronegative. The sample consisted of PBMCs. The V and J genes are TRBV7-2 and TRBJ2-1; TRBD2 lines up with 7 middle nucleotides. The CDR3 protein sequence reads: CASSPARENPYEQFF. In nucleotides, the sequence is TGTGCCAGCAGCCCCGCGCGGGAGAACCCCTATGAGCAGTTCTTC.